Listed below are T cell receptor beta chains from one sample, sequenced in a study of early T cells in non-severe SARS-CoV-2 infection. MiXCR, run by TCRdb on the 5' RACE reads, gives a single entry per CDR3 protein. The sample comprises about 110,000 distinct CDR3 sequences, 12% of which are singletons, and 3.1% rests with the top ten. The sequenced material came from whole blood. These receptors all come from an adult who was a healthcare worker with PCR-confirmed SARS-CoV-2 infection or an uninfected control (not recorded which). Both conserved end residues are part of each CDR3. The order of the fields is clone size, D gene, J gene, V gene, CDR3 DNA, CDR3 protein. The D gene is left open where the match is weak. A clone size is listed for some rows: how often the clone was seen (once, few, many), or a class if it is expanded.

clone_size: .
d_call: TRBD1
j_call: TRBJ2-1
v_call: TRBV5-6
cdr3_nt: TGTGCCAGCAGCTGGACCGGTGGTAGGGGGCTTTCCTACAATGAGCAGTTCTTC
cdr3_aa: CASSWTGGRGLSYNEQFF

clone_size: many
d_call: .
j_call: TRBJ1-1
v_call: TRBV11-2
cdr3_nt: TGTGCCAGCAGCACGGGACGGGGAAACACTGAAGCTTTCTTT
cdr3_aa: CASSTGRGNTEAFF

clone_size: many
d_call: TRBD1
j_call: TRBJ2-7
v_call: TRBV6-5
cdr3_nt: TGTGCCAGCAGCCTACAGGGGGAAGCCTACTACGAGCAGTACTTC
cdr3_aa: CASSLQGEAYYEQYF

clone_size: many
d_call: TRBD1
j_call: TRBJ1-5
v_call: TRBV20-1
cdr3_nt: TGCAGTGCTAGAGAGGGTGGGACAGGCCTCCCCCAGCATTTT
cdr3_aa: CSAREGGTGLPQHF

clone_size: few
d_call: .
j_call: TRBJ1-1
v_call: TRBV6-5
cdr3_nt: TGTGCCAGCAGGGCGACTAGCCTCACTGAAGCTTTCTTT
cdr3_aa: CASRATSLTEAFF

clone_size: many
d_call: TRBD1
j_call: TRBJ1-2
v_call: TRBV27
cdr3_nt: TGTGCCAGCAGTCCAGGGGGAGGTGGCTACACCTTC
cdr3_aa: CASSPGGGGYTF

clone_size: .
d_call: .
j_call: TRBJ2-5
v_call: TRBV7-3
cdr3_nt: TGTGCCAGCAGCCCCGGTCTCGGCATGACCCAGTACTTC
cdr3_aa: CASSPGLGMTQYF

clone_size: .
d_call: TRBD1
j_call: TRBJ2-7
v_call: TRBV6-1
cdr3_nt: TGTGCCAGCAGTGATACCGGGACAGGGGTTTCCTACGAGCAGTACTTC
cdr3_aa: CASSDTGTGVSYEQYF

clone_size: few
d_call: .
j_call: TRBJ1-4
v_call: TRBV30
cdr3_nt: TGTGCCTGGAGCCCAAGGGGCGGTAATGAAAAACTGTTTTTT
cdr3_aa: CAWSPRGGNEKLFF

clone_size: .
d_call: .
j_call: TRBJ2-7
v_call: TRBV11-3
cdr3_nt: TGTGCCAGCAGCTTAAGTTTCCTTGGCGAGCAGTACTTC
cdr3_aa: CASSLSFLGEQYF

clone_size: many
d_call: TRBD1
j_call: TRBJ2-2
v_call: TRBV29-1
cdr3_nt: TGCAGCGTTTTACTACGGACAGGGGGCACCGGGGAGCTGTTTTTT
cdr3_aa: CSVLLRTGGTGELFF

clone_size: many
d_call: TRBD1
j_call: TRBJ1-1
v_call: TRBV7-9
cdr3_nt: TGTGCCAGCAGCTTAGGACAGGGAAGCACTGAAGCTTTCTTT
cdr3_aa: CASSLGQGSTEAFF

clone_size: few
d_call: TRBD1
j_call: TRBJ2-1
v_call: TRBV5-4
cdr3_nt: TGTGCCAGCAGCTTCGCGACAGGGCCCCTCAATGAGCAGTTCTTC
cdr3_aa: CASSFATGPLNEQFF

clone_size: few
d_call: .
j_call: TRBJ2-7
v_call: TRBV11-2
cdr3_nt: TGTGCCAGCAGCGGGCCCTCACCGGCCAACGAGCAGTACTTC
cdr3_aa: CASSGPSPANEQYF

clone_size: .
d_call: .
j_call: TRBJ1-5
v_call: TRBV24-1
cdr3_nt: TGTGCCACCAGTGACACTCCGGGGCCCCAGCATTTT
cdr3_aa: CATSDTPGPQHF

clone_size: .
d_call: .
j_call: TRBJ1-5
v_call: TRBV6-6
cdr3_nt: TGTGCCAGCAACCCAAGGGGGGGAGGAAGCAATCAGCCCCAGCATTTT
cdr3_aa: CASNPRGGGSNQPQHF

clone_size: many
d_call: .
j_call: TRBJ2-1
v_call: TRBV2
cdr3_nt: TGTGCCAGCAGTGGGTCTGCTCCTGCTACCAATGAGCAGTTCTTC
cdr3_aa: CASSGSAPATNEQFF

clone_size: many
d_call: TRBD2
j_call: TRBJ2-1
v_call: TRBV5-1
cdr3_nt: TGCGCCAGCAGCTTATTCATGACTAGCGGGAGTAGAAATGAGCAGTTCTTC
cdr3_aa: CASSLFMTSGSRNEQFF

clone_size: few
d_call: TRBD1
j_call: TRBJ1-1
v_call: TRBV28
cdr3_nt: TGTGCCAGCAGTTTTGGGACAGGGAACACTGAAGCTTTCTTT
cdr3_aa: CASSFGTGNTEAFF

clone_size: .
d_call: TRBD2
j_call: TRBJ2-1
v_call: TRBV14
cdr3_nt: TGTGCCAGCAGCCAAGACAGGCTAGCGGGGGGCAATGAGCAGTTCTTC
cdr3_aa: CASSQDRLAGGNEQFF

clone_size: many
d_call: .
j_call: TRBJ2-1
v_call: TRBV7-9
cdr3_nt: TGTGCCAGCAGCTTCACCAATGAGCAGTTCTTC
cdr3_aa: CASSFTNEQFF

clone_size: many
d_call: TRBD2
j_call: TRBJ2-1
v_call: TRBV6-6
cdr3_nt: TGTGCCAGCAACCTACGGGGGGTCCCCTACAATGAGCAGTTCTTC
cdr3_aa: CASNLRGVPYNEQFF

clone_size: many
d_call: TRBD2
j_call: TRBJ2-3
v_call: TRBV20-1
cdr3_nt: TGCAGTGCTGGGGGACTAGCCGGGGGGTTTGCGAACACAGATACGCAGTATTTT
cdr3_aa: CSAGGLAGGFANTDTQYF

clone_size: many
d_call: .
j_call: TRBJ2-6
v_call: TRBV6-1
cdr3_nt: TGTGCCAGCAGTGCCCCTGGCTCCAATGGGGCCAACGTCCTGACTTTC
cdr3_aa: CASSAPGSNGANVLTF

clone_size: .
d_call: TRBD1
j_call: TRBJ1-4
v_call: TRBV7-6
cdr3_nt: TGTGCCAGCAACAGGGGGGCTAATGAAAAACTGTTTTTT
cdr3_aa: CASNRGANEKLFF

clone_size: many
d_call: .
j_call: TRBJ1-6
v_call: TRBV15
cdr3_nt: TGTGCCACCAGCGAACTACCTTCAGGAAATTCACCCCTCCACTTT
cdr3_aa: CATSELPSGNSPLHF

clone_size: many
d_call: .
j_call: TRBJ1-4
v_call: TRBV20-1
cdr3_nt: TGCAGTGCTAGAGATCCGGCAGGCGGTAATGAAAAACTGTTTTTT
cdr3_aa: CSARDPAGGNEKLFF

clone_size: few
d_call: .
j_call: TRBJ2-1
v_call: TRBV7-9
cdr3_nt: TGTGCCAGCAGCCCGAGGGGCTCGACGGACAATGAGCAGTTCTTC
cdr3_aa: CASSPRGSTDNEQFF

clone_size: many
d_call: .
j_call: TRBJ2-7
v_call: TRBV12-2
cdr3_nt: TGTGCAAGTCGGGAGGAGGGCAGGGGGGACGAGCAGTACTTC
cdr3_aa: CASREEGRGDEQYF

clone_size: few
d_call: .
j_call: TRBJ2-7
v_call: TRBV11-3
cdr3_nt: TGTGCCAGCAGCTTAAAGGGCGAGCAGTACTTC
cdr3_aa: CASSLKGEQYF

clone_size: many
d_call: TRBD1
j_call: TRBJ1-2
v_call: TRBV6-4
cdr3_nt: TGTGCCAGCAGCCCTTCCGGGACAGGGTATGGCTACACCTTC
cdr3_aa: CASSPSGTGYGYTF

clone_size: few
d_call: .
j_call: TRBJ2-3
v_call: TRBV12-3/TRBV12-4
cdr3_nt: TGTGCCTGTGCGCGGGTACGGGATACGCAGTATTTT
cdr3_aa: CACARVRDTQYF

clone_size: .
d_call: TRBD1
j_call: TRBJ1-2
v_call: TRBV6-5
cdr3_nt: TGTGCCAGCAGTTTCCATGGACAGGGCAATAACTATGGCTACACCTTC
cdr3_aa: CASSFHGQGNNYGYTF

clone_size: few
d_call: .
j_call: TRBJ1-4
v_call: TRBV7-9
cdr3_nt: TGTGCCAGCAGCTCCAGCGCGGAAAAACTGTTTTTT
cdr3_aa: CASSSSAEKLFF

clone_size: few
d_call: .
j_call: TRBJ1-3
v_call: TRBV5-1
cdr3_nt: TGCGCCAGCAGAGAGGAGTACTCTGGAAACACCATATATTTT
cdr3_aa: CASREEYSGNTIYF

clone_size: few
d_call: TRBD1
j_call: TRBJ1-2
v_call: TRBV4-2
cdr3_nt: TGTGCCAGCAGCCAAGACGTGAACCGGGACAGGGGAAGCTATGGCTACACCTTC
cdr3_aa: CASSQDVNRDRGSYGYTF

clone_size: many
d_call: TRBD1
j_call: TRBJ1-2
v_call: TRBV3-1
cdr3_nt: TGTGCCAGCAGCTTGTGGACAGGGGAATATGGCTACACCTTC
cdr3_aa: CASSLWTGEYGYTF

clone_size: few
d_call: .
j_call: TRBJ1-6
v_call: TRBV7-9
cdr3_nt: TGTGCCAGCAGCTTAGTTCAGACCGGGAGCTCCTATAATTCACCCCTCCACTTT
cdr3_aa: CASSLVQTGSSYNSPLHF

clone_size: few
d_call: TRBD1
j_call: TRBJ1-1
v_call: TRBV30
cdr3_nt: TGTGCCTGGACCCGGGGGAGGACAGGGTACATGAACACTGAAGCTTTCTTT
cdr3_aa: CAWTRGRTGYMNTEAFF

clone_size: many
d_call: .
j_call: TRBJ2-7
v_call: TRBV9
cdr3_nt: TGTGCCAGCAGCGTAGAGGGGGGAGTGTACGCCGAGCAGTACTTC
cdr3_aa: CASSVEGGVYAEQYF

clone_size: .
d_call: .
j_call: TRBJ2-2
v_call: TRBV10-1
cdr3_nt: TGCGCCAGCAGTGAACGGACCGGGGAGCTGTTTTTT
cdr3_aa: CASSERTGELFF

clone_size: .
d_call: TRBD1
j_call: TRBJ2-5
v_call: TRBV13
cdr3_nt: TGTGCCAGCAGCCTAACCCCTTGGACAGGTTTTTTAGAGACCCAGTACTTC
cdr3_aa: CASSLTPWTGFLETQYF

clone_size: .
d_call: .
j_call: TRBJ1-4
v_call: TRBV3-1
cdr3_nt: TGTGCCAGCAGCCAAGATTGGGGAACAGGAAAACTGTTTTTT
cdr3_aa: CASSQDWGTGKLFF

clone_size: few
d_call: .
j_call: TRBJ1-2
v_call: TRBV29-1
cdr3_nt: TGCAGCGTTGGCTGGGGGAAGCCTGGCTACACCTTC
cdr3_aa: CSVGWGKPGYTF

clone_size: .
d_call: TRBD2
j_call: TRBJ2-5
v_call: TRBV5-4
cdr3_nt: TGTGCCAGCAGCATACGGACTAGCGGGTTGGAGACCCAGTACTTC
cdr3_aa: CASSIRTSGLETQYF

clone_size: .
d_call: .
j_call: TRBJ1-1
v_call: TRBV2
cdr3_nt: TGTGCCAGCAGCGGGCAGGGCCGAAACACTGAAGCTTTCTTT
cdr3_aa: CASSGQGRNTEAFF

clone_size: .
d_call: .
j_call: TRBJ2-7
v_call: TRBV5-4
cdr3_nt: TGTGCCAGCAGCTTGGGGGAATCCTACGAGCAGTACTTC
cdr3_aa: CASSLGESYEQYF

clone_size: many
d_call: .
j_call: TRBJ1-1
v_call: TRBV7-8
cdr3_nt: TGTGCCAGCAGCTTTCAGAACACTGAAGCTTTCTTT
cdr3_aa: CASSFQNTEAFF

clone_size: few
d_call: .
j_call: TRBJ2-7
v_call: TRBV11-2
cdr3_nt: TGTGCCAGCAGCTTAGTCTCCCCGGCGTACGAGCAGTACTTC
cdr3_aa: CASSLVSPAYEQYF

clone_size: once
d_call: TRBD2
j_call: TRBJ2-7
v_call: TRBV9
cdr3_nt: TGTGCCAGCAGCCCGGGACTAGCGGAAGGATCCGAGCAGTACTTC
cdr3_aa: CASSPGLAEGSEQYF

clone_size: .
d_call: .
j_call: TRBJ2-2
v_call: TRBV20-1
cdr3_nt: TGCAGTGCTAGTCGGAATGGGATGAGTGGCGGGGAGCTGTTTTTT
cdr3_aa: CSASRNGMSGGELFF

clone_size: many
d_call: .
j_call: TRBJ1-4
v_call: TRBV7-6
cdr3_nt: TGTGCCAGCAGCTTAGACAGGGACTCAACTAATGAAAAACTGTTTTTT
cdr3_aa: CASSLDRDSTNEKLFF

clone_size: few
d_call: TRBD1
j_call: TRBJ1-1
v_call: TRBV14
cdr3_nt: TGTGCCAGCAGCCGGGGCGGACAGGGCCCTGAAGCTTTCTTT
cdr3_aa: CASSRGGQGPEAFF

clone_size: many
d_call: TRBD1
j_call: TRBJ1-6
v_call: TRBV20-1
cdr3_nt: TGCAGTGCTAGAAACACAGGGGATTCACCCCTCCACTTT
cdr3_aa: CSARNTGDSPLHF

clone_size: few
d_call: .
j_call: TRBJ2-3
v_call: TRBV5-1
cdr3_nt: TGCGCCAGCAGGCCAACAGGGTTGGGAACAGATACGCAGTATTTT
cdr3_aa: CASRPTGLGTDTQYF

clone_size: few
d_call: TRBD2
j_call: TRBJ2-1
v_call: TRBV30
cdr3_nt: TGTGCCTGGACTCAGGGACTAGCGGGATTCGGTGAGCAGTTCTTC
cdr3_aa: CAWTQGLAGFGEQFF